These T cell receptor beta chains were read from a single sample in a study of early T cells in non-severe SARS-CoV-2 infection. MiXCR was run by TCRdb on the 5' RACE reads, yielding one entry per CDR3 protein. The data hold 50,000 to 55,000 distinct CDR3 sequences, with more than 9% observed a single time. Input material: whole blood. The receptors stem from an adult who was a healthcare worker with PCR-confirmed SARS-CoV-2 infection or an uninfected control (not recorded which). Both conserved end residues are part of each CDR3. Each record gives: V gene, J gene, D gene, clone size, CDR3 protein. The D gene is left open where the match is weak. Clone sizes are given selectively: once, few, many, or a class where the clone is expanded.

TRBV6-1	TRBJ2-6	TRBD1	-	CAGSDIDRAEGANVLTF
TRBV20-1	TRBJ2-3	-	-	CSAPDYLTSTDTQYF
TRBV2	TRBJ2-7	-	-	CASSETIWSYEQYF
TRBV10-3	TRBJ2-1	-	many	CAISESSGGAGAGYNEQFF
TRBV20-1	TRBJ1-5	-	few	CSAGTGTPYSNQPQHF
TRBV6-1	TRBJ2-1	-	many	CASSWVVNEQFF
TRBV2	TRBJ2-7	TRBD2	many	CASSGLAGGQGSEQYF
TRBV19	TRBJ2-2	-	many	CASSSRGDTGELFF
TRBV6-5	TRBJ1-5	-	-	CASRQGLRDQPQHF
TRBV4-3	TRBJ2-3	TRBD1	-	CASSHILAGGRDTQYF